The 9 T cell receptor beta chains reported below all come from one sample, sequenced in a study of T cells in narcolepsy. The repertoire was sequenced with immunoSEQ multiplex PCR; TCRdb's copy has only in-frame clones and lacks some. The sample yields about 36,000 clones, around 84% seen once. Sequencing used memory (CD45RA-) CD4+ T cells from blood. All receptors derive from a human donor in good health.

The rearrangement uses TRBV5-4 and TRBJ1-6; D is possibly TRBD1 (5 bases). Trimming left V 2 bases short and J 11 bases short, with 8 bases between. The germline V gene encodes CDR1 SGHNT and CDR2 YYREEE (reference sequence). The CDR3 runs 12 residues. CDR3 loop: CASSFDSTPLHF. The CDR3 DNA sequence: TGTGCCAGCAGCTTCGACAGCACACCCCTCCACTTT.

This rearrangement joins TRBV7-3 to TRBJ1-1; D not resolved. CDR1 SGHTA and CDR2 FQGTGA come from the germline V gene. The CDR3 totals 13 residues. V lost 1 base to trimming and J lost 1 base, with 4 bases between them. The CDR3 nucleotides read TGTGCCAGCAGCTTAAGGGGGAACACTGAAGCTTTCTTT. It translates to CASSLRGNTEAFF.

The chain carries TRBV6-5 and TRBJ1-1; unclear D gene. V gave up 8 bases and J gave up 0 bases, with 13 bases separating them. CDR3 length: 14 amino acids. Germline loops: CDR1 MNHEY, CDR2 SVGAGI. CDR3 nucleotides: TGTGCCAGCTTTTTCAACAGCTTGAACACTGAAGCTTTCTTT. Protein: CASFFNSLNTEAFF.

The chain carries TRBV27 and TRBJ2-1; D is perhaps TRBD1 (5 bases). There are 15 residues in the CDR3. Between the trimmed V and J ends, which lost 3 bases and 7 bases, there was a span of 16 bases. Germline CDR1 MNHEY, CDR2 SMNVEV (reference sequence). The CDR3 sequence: CASSFMPETVNEQFF. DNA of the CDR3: TGTGCCAGCAGTTTTATGCCCGAGACAGTAAATGAGCAGTTCTTC.

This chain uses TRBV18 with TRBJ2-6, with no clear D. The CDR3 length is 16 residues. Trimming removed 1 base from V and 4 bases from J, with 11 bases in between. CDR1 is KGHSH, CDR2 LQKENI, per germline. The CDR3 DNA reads TGTGCCAGCTCACCACAGTCCCCCTCCGGGGCCAACGTCCTGACTTTC. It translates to CASSPQSPSGANVLTF.

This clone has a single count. CDR3 DNA sequence: TGTGCCAGCAGTGAACACAGGGGCGACACTGAAGCTTTCTTT. Its protein product is CASSEHRGDTEAFF. The rearrangement links TRBV6-5 to TRBJ1-1; the match to TRBD1 covers 7 bases. This CDR3 comprises 14 residues. After removal of 5 bases from V and 3 bases from J, the junction contained 6 bases not matched to a gene. The germline gives CDR1 MNHEY, CDR2 SVGAGI.

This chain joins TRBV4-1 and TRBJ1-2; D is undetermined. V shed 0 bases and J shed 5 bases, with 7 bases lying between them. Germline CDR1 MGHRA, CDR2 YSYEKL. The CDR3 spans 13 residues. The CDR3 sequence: CASSQDFLYGYTF. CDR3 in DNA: TGCGCCAGCAGCCAAGACTTCCTGTATGGCTACACCTTC.

CDR3: CAISEGWGNLQETQYF. CDR3 nucleotide sequence: TGTGCCATCAGTGAGGGTTGGGGGAATCTCCAAGAGACCCAGTACTTC. The chain recombines TRBV10-3 with TRBJ2-5, with D perhaps being TRBD1 or TRBD2 (5 bases each). Trimming stripped 2 bases from V and 1 base from J, with 14 bases between. The CDR3 covers 16 residues. Looked up from germline, CDR1 is ENHRY and CDR2 is SYGVKD.

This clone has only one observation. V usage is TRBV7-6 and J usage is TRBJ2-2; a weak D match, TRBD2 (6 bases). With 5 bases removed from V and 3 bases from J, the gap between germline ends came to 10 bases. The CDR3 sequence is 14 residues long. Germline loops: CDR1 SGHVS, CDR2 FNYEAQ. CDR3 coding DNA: TGTGCCAGCAGCCGGGACTCAGACACCGGGGAGCTGTTTTTT. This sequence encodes CASSRDSDTGELFF.